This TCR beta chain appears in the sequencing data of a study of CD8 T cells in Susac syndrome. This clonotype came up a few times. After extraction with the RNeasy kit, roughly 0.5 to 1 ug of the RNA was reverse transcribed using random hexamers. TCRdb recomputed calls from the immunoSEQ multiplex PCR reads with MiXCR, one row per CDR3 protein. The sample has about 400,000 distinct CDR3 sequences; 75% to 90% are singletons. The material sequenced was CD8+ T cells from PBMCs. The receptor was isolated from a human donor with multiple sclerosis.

The CDR3 spells CASSNGREETQYF. The CDR3 nucleotides read TGTGCCAGCAGCAACGGCAGGGAAGAGACCCAGTACTTC. The V gene is TRBV7-9, the J gene TRBJ2-5, with D maybe TRBD1 (5 bases). CDR3 length equals 13 residues. V lost 5 bases and J 3 bases, leaving 10 bases between the germline ends. Germline V CDR1 and CDR2: SEHNR, FQNEAQ (reference sequence).